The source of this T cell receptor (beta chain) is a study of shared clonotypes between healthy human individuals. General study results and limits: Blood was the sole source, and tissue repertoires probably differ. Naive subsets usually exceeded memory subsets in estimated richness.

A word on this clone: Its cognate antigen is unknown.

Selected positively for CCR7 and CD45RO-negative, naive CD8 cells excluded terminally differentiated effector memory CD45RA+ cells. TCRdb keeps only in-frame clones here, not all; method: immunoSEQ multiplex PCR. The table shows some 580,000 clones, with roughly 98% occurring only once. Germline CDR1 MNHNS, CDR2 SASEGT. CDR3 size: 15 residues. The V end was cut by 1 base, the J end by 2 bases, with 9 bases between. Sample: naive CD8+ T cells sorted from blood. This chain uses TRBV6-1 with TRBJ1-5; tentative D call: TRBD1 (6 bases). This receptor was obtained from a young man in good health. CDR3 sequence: CASSEVRTGNQPQHF. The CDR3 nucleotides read TGTGCCAGCAGTGAAGTTCGGACAGGCAATCAGCCCCAGCATTTT.